The 17 T cell receptor beta chains given below trace back to one sample, sequenced in a study of T cells in Graves' hyperthyroidism and ophthalmopathy. Amplified TCR beta CDR3 regions derived from RNA transcripts. In the first-round RT-PCR of the TCR CDR3, the HTBI primer set was used. TCRdb called the multiplex PCR reads again in MiXCR, with one record for every CDR3 protein. The table includes about 250,000 distinct CDR3 sequences, around 25% detected once. The sample consisted of blood. These receptors were taken from a woman in her 40s with Graves' ophthalmopathy.

This clonotype was detected many times. The chain uses TRBV12-3 or TRBV12-4 and TRBJ2-7; D call uncertain. The CDR3 is 14 residues long. Trimming stripped 6 bases from V and 3 bases from J, with 15 bases between. This CDR3 reads CASSLGYSRYEQYF. Here the CDR3 DNA reads TGTGCCAGCAGCCTGGGCTATTCACGCTACGAGCAGTACTTC.

This clonotype has ten or more counts. The chain employs TRBV11-2 and TRBJ1-2, with a weak D call TRBD1 (6 bases). In germline, CDR1 is SGHAT, CDR2 FQNNGV. V lost 0 bases, J lost 6 bases, and 14 bases lay in between. This CDR3 has 15 amino acids. CDR3 loop: CASSLDPQGEHGYTF. The CDR3 DNA follows: TGTGCCAGCAGCTTAGACCCACAGGGAGAGCATGGCTACACCTTC.

This clonotype was recorded many times. The J gene is TRBJ2-7, the V gene TRBV28; D tentatively fits TRBD1 or TRBD2 (5 bases each). Deletions cut 4 bases from V and 3 bases from J, with 16 bases between. Germline CDR1 and CDR2: MDHEN and SYDVKM. The CDR3 has 15 residues. The CDR3 reads CASSSGRTDFYEQYF. The CDR3 DNA follows: TGTGCCAGCAGTTCGGGACGGACGGACTTCTACGAGCAGTACTTC.

This clonotype was seen only a few times. The chain is built from TRBV12-3 or TRBV12-4 and TRBJ2-7, with 7 positions matching TRBD1. V lost 4 bases and J lost 2; bases outside the gene matches: 5. The CDR3 runs 14 residues. The chain's CDR3 is CASSWGTDTYEQYF. DNA of the CDR3: TGTGCCAGCAGTTGGGGGACAGACACCTACGAGCAGTACTTC.

This clonotype was observed many times. The chain uses TRBV6-1 and TRBJ1-5; perhaps TRBD1 as D (6 bases). The CDR3 spans 15 residues. In germline, CDR1 is MNHNS, CDR2 SASEGT. Trimming pared 8 bases from V and 4 bases from J, leaving 18 bases between. For the CDR3, the DNA is TGTGCCAGCGGAAGGGGGGGGGAATGGAATCAGCCCCAGCATTTT. Encoded protein: CASGRGGEWNQPQHF.

In this sample, this clonotype turned up many times. The V gene is TRBV24-1, the J gene TRBJ1-5; 11 nucleotides line up with TRBD1. Germline values: CDR1 KGHDR, CDR2 SFDVKD. CDR3 length: 16 amino acids. Trimming cost V 4 bases and J 5 bases; bases outside gene matches: 6. This chain's CDR3 is CATSERDRGYDQPQHF. The CDR3 coding sequence is TGTGCCACCAGTGAACGGGACAGGGGGTATGATCAGCCCCAGCATTTT.

This clonotype was detected ten times or more. V usage is TRBV28 and J usage is TRBJ2-3, with D possibly being TRBD2 (5 bases). This CDR3 contains 15 residues. V lost 3 bases to trimming and J lost 0 bases, with 10 bases between them. Germline V gives CDR1 MDHEN, CDR2 SYDVKM. The CDR3 reads CASSFTRRSTDTQYF. The CDR3 DNA is TGTGCCAGCAGTTTTACACGGAGGAGCACAGATACGCAGTATTTT.

This clonotype was counted ten times or more. The V call is TRBV20-1, the J call TRBJ2-7, with 7 bases matching TRBD2. Trimming cost V 5 bases and J 3 bases; bases outside gene matches: 16. The CDR3 spans 16 residues. From germline, CDR1 is DFQATT and CDR2 SNEGSKA (reference sequence). The CDR3 spells CSALPGLGEGLYEQYF. CDR3 DNA: TGCAGTGCTCTCCCCGGTTTGGGGGAGGGCCTCTACGAGCAGTACTTC.

This clonotype was recorded many times. The chain is built from TRBV6-5 and TRBJ2-7, with no clear D. Germline CDR1 MNHEY, CDR2 SVGAGI. This CDR3 is built from 11 residues. V was shortened by 6 bases and J by 6 bases, with 9 bases between the two germline ends. The CDR3 DNA follows: TGTGCCAGCAGAAAGGGTTTCGAGCAGTACTTC. The encoded protein is CASRKGFEQYF.

A word on this clonotype: A read error is possible here, since a much larger clone lies one base away. The chain links TRBV9 to TRBJ2-1; 7 bases are shared with TRBD1. CDR1 is SGDLS, CDR2 YYNGEE, per germline. CDR3 length: 16 amino acids. The CDR3 bases are TGTGCCATCAGCGTAGCTATGGGACCACAGGGGAATGAGCAGTTCTTC. This codes for CAISVAMGPQGNEQFF.

J is TRBJ1-1 and V is TRBV6-1; D not certain. Per germline, CDR1 MNHNS and CDR2 SASEGT. The CDR3 contains 11 residues. V lost 6 bases to trimming and J lost 8 bases, with 10 bases between them. The CDR3 DNA sequence: TGTGCCAGCAGCGATAGACGGGAAGCTTTCTTT. Amino acids: CASSDRREAFF.

J is TRBJ2-7 and V is TRBV27, with 7 nucleotides matching TRBD1. With V trimmed by 4 bases and J by 3 bases, 6 bases remained unmatched. Germline V lookup: CDR1 MNHEY, CDR2 SMNVEV (reference sequence). This CDR3 spans 14 amino acids. Here the CDR3 DNA reads TGTGCCAGCAGTTGGACCCGGGACAGCTACGAGCAGTACTTC. This encodes CASSWTRDSYEQYF.

This sequence joins TRBV28 and TRBJ2-7, with 7 bases fitting TRBD2. Germline V lookup: CDR1 MDHEN, CDR2 SYDVKM. The CDR3 consists of 15 residues. V was pared by 6 bases and J by 4 bases, with 12 bases of the junction left unmatched. CDR3 sequence (DNA): TGTGCCAGCAGCGCCAGCGGGAAGGGCGAATACGAGCAGTACTTC. Protein product: CASSASGKGEYEQYF.

This clonotype appeared a few times. This rearrangement joins TRBV7-2 to TRBJ1-2; D gene ambiguous. The CDR3 has 15 residues. The V gene lost 1 base and the J gene lost 4 bases, with 13 bases spanning the gap. Germline CDR1 reads SGHTA; CDR2 reads FQGNSA. CDR3 coding DNA: TGTGCCAGCAGCTTAGGGGGATTGTCGAGCTATGGCTACACCTTC. Amino acids: CASSLGGLSSYGYTF.

This chain links TRBV24-1 with TRBJ2-5; D may correspond to TRBD1 or TRBD2 (5 bases each). This CDR3 has 15 amino acids. Trimming stripped 3 bases from V and 4 bases from J, with 14 bases between. The germline V gene has CDR1 KGHDR and CDR2 SFDVKD. CDR3 in DNA: TGTGCCACCAGTGATGAGAGGGGAGTACGAGAGACCCAGTACTTC. It yields the protein CATSDERGVRETQYF.

This clonotype was seen repeatedly, ten times or more. The chain has TRBV4-1 and TRBJ2-1, with D possibly matching TRBD1 (6 bases). V lost 3 bases and J 0 bases, leaving 12 bases between the germline ends. The CDR3 loop spans 16 amino acids. Germline loops: CDR1 MGHRA, CDR2 YSYEKL. The CDR3 nucleotides are TGCGCCAGCAGCCATGCCAGGGGTGACTCCTACAATGAGCAGTTCTTC. Amino acids: CASSHARGDSYNEQFF.

This clonotype was counted ten times or more. The rearrangement links TRBV7-9 to TRBJ2-2; D is possibly TRBD1 (6 bases). Between the trimmed V and J ends, which lost 5 bases and 7 bases, there was a span of 14 bases. From germline, CDR1 is SEHNR and CDR2 FQNEAQ (reference sequence). This CDR3 region has 14 residues. The CDR3 bases are TGTGCCAGCAGCATCATACAGGGTGTCGGGGAGCTGTTTTTT. Translation gives CASSIIQGVGELFF. Looking up the rest from reference TRBV7-9 and TRBJ2-2 gives the full variable domain: DTGVSQNPRHKITKRGQNVTFRCDPISEHNRLYWYRQTLGQGPEFLTYFQNEAQLEKSRLLSDRFSAERPKGSFSTLEIQRTEQGDSAMYLCASSIIQGVGELFFGEGSRLTVL.